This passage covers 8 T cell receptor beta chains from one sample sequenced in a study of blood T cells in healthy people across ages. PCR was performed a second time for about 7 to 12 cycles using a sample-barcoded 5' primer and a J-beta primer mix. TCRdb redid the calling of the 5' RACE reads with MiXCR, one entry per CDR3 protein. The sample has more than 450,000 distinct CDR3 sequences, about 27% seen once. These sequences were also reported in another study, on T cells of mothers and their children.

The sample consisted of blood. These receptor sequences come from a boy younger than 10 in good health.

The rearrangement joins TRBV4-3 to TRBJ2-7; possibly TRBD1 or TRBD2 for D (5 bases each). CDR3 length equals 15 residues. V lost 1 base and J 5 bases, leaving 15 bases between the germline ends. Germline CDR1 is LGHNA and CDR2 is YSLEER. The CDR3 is CASSQVSWGTHEQYF. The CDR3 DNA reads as TGCGCCAGCAGCCAAGTTTCCTGGGGGACGCACGAGCAGTACTTC.

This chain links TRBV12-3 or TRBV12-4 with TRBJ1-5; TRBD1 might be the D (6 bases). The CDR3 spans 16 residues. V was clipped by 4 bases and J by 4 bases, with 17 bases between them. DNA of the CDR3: TGTGCCAGCAGTTCCCATACAGGGAAAAGAAATCAGCCCCAGCATTTT. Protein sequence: CASSSHTGKRNQPQHF.

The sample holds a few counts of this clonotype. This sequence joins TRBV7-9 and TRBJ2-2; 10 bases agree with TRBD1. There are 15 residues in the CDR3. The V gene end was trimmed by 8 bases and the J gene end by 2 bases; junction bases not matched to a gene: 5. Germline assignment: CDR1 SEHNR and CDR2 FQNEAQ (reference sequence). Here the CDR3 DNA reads TGTGCCAGCGGTGGGACAGGGGCCAACACCGGGGAGCTGTTTTTT. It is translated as CASGGTGANTGELFF.

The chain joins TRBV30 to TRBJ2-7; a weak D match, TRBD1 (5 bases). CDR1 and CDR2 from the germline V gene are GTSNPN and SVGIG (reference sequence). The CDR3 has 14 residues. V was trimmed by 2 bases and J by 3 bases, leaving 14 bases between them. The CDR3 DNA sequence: TGTGCCTGGAGTATTACAGGCCACGACTACGAGCAGTACTTC. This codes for CAWSITGHDYEQYF.

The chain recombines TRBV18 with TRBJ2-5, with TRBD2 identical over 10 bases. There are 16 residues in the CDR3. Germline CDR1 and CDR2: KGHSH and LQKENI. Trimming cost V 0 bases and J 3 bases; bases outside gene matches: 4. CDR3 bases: TGTGCCAGCTCACCACCAACTAGCGGGGATAAAGAGACCCAGTACTTC. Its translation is CASSPPTSGDKETQYF.

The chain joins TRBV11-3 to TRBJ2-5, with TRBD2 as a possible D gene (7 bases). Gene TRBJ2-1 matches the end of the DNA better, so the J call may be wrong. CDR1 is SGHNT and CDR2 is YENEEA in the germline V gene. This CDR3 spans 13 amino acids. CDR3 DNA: TGTGCCAGCAGACGAGGGGAGGGGGATGAGCAGTTCTTC. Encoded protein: CASRRGEGDEQFF.

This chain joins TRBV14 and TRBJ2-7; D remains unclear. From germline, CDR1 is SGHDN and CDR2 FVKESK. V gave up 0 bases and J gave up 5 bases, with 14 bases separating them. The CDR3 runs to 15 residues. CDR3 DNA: TGTGCCAGCAGCCAAGACTCCCCAGAAAGCGACGAGCAGTACTTC. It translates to CASSQDSPESDEQYF.

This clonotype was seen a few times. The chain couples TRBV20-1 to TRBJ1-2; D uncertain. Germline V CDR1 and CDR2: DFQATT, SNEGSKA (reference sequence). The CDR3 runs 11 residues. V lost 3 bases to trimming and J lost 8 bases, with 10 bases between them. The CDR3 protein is CSASGGNGYTF. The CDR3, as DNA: TGCAGTGCTAGTGGAGGGAACGGCTACACCTTC.